The 7 T cell receptor beta chains given below trace back to one sample, sequenced in a study of blood T cell repertoires in COVID-19. Assay used: immunoSEQ multiplex PCR; TCRdb lists only in-frame clones, some missing. In the table there are tens of thousands of clones, nearly 90% of which are singletons. The sequenced material came from peripheral blood. These receptors were taken from a woman older than 75 with active COVID-19.

This clone was counted once. The rearrangement uses TRBV28 and TRBJ2-2, with D tentatively TRBD2 (6 bases). Between the trimmed V and J ends, which lost 6 bases and 0 bases, there was a span of 11 bases. Germline lookup yields CDR1 MDHEN and CDR2 SYDVKM. CDR3 size: 15 residues. The CDR3 loop is CASRGAGSNTGELFF. DNA for the CDR3: TGTGCCAGCAGGGGAGCGGGCTCGAACACCGGGGAGCTGTTTTTT. Full variable domain (outside the CDR3, taken from reference TRBV28 and TRBJ2-2): DVKVTQSSRYLVKRTGEKVFLECVQDMDHENMFWYRQDPGLGLRLIYFSYDVKMKEKGDIPEGYSVSREKKERFSLILESASTNQTSMYLCASRGAGSNTGELFFGEGSRLTVL.

The V call is TRBV7-2, the J call TRBJ1-1; 7 bases line up with TRBD1. Germline loops: CDR1 SGHTA, CDR2 FQGNSA. V was pared by 3 bases and J by 8 bases, with 6 bases of the junction left unmatched. The CDR3 extends over 13 amino acids. This CDR3 is CASSFTQGYEAFF. As DNA, the CDR3 is TGTGCCAGCAGCTTCACACAGGGGTACGAAGCTTTCTTT.

V and J are TRBV6-5 and TRBJ1-1; no reliable D call. The CDR3 is 14 amino acids. CDR1 is MNHEY, CDR2 SVGAGI, per germline. Trimming stripped 3 bases from V and 5 bases from J, with 13 bases between. CDR3 DNA sequence: TGTGCCAGCAGTTATCGGGGTGTCGGTACTGAAGCTTTCTTT. Translated: CASSYRGVGTEAFF.

This chain links TRBV11-2 with TRBJ2-7; 7 bases are shared with TRBD2. This CDR3 is built from 17 residues. The V gene end was trimmed by 2 bases and the J gene end by 2 bases; junction bases not matched to a gene: 12. The germline CDR1 and CDR2 sequences are SGHAT and FQNNGV. CDR3: CASSLIISAGAPYEQYF. Written as DNA, the CDR3 is TGTGCCAGCAGCTTAATTATATCGGCGGGAGCTCCCTACGAGCAGTACTTC.

The chain joins TRBV4-1 to TRBJ2-3; 8 bases are a match to TRBD2. Germline V gene data show CDR1 as MGHRA and CDR2 as YSYEKL. The CDR3 totals 16 residues. V lost 1 base to trimming and J lost 6 bases; unmatched junction nucleotides: 9. DNA of the CDR3: TGCGCCAGCAGCCAAGTCCCCAGCGGGGGCCGGGATACGCAGTATTTT. This translates into CASSQVPSGGRDTQYF.

The chain links TRBV5-1 to TRBJ2-1; the match to TRBD2 covers 9 bases. CDR1 is SGHRS and CDR2 is YFSETQ in the germline V gene. The trim removed 4 bases at V and 2 bases at J, leaving 7 bases unmatched. The CDR3 has 16 residues. The CDR3 DNA is TGCGCCAGCAGCCCTGAAGCGGGAGGAGCCTACAATGAGCAGTTCTTC. It translates to CASSPEAGGAYNEQFF.

The genes are TRBV29-1 and TRBJ2-7; 7 positions agree with TRBD1. V trimming: 5 bases; J trimming: 6 bases; junction bases outside the gene matches: 7. This CDR3 is 12 amino acids long. In germline, CDR1 is SQVTM, CDR2 ANQGSEA. The CDR3 nucleotides read TGCAGCGTTTCTCGACAGGGCGTCGAGCAGTACTTC. It yields the protein CSVSRQGVEQYF.